The present TCR beta chain was sequenced within a study of blood T cell repertoires in COVID-19. CDR3 length: 14 residues. Between the trimmed V and J ends, which lost 4 bases and 6 bases, there was a span of 13 bases. CDR1 is MDHEN, CDR2 SYDVKM, per germline. This clone was seen once. Profiling relied on immunoSEQ multiplex PCR, and the TCRdb table lists in-frame clones only, not all of them. The sample lists roughly 96,000 clones; over 70% were seen once. Sequenced material: peripheral blood. The chain employs TRBV28 and TRBJ1-5; D remains unclear. This clonotype was obtained from a man in his 60s with acute or convalescent COVID-19. The CDR3 here is CASSSNRDSQPQHF. CDR3 DNA: TGTGCCAGCAGTTCAAACAGAGATAGTCAGCCCCAGCATTTT.